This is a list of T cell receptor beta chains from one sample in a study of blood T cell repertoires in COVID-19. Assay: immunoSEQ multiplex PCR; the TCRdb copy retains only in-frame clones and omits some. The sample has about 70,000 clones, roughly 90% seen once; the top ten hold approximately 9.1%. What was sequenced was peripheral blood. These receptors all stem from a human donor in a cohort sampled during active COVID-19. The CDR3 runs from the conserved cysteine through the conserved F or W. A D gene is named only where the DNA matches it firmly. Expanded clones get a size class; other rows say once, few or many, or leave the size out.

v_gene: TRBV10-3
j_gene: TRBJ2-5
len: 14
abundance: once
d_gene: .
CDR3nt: TGTGCCATCGCCCAGCTTGGGACTCAAGAGACCCAGTACTTC
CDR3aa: CAIAQLGTQETQYF

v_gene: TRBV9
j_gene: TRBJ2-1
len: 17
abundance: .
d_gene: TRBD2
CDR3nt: TGTGCCAGCAGCGTAGGAGGTAGCGGGAGGCCCAACAATGAGCAGTTCTTC
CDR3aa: CASSVGGSGRPNNEQFF

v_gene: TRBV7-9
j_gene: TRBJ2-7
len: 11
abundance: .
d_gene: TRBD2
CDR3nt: TGTGCCAGCCGGGGGGGATACGAGCAGTACTTC
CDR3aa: CASRGGYEQYF

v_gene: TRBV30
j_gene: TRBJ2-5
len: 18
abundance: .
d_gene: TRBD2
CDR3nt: TGTGCCTGGACCCCTACAGGACACCGTAGCGGGATTCGAGAGACCCAGCACTTC
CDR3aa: CAWTPTGHRSGIRETQHF

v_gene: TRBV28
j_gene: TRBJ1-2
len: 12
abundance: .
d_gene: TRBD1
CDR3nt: TGTGCCAGCAGTGGGACAGTTCTTTACCACACCTTC
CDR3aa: CASSGTVLYHTF

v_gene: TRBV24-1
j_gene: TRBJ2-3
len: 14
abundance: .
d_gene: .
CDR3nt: TGTGCCACCGCCCGGGGGACTGGCACAGATACGCAGTATTTT
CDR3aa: CATARGTGTDTQYF

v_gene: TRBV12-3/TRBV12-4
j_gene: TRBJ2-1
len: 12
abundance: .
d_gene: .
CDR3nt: TGTGCCAGCAGTTTAGAGGGGGATGAGCAGTTCTTC
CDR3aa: CASSLEGDEQFF

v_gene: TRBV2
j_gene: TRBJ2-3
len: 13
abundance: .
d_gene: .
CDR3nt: TGTGCCAGCAACGGGGTGGGCACAGATACGCAGTATTTT
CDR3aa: CASNGVGTDTQYF

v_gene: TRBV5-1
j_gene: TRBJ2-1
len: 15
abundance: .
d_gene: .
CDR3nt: TGCGCCAGCAGCTTAACACCCCCTTCTGTCAATGAGCAGTTCTTC
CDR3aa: CASSLTPPSVNEQFF

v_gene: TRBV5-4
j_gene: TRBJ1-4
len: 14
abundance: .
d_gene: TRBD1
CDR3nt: TGTGCCAGCAGCTTGGACAGGGGGCAGGAAAAACTGTTTTTT
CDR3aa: CASSLDRGQEKLFF

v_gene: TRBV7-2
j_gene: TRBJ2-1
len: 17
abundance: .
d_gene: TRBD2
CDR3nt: TGTGCCAGCAGCCCCCGGGGGTCCCTAGCGGGGTACAATGAGCAGTTCTTC
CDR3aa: CASSPRGSLAGYNEQFF

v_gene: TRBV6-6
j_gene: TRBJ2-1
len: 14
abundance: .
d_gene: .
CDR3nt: TGTGCCAGCCAGGGGTTAAGCTCCTACAATGAGCAGTTCTTC
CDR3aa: CASQGLSSYNEQFF

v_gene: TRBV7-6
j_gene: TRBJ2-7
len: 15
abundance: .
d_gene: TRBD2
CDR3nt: TGTGCCAGCAGCTTACAGCCTAGCGGGGCCTACGAGCAGTACTTC
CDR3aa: CASSLQPSGAYEQYF

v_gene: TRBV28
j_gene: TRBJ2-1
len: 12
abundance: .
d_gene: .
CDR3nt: TGTGCCAGCAGTTTAGGCTTCCAGGAGCAGTTCTTC
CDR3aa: CASSLGFQEQFF

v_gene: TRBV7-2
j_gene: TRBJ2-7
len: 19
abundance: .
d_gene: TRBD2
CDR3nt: TGTGCCAGCAGCCTCCGACGGACTAGCGGGACTCCTACCGTCTACGAGCAGTACTTC
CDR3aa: CASSLRRTSGTPTVYEQYF

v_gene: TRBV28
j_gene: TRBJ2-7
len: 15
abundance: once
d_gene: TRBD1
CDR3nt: TGTGCCAGCAGTTTAGTACCGGGACAGTCCTACGAGCAGTACTTC
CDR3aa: CASSLVPGQSYEQYF

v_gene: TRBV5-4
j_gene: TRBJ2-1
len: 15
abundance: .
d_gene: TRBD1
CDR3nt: TGTGCCAGCAGCTTTCCGGGACAGGCCTACAATGAGCAGTTCTTC
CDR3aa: CASSFPGQAYNEQFF

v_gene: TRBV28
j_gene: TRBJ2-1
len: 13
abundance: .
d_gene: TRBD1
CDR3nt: TGTGCCAGCAGTCCGTACAGGGGCCATGAGCAGTTCTTC
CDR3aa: CASSPYRGHEQFF

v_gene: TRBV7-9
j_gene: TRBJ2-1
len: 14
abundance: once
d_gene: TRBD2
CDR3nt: TGTGCCAGCAGCTCTAGCGGGAGGTTGTATGAGCAGTTCTTC
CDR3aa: CASSSSGRLYEQFF

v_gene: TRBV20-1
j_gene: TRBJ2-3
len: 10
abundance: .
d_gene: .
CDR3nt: TGCAGTGCCGGGGGAGATACGCAGTATTTT
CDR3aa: CSAGGDTQYF

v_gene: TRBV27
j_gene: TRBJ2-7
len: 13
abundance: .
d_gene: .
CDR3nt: TGTGCCAGCAGTTTACCAGGGGCCTACGAGCAGTACTTC
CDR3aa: CASSLPGAYEQYF

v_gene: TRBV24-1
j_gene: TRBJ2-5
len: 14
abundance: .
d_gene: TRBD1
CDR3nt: TGTGCCACCGCCGGACAGGGGGCTATAGAGACCCAGTACTTC
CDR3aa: CATAGQGAIETQYF

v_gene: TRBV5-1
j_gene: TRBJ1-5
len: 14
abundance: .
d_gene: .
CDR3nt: TGCGCCAGCAGCTTGGAAGGGGGTTTTCAGCCCCAGCATTTT
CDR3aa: CASSLEGGFQPQHF

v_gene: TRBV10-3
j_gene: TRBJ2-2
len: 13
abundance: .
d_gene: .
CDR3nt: TGTGCCATCAGTGTTTCCGGGACCGGGGAGCTGTTTTTT
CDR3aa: CAISVSGTGELFF

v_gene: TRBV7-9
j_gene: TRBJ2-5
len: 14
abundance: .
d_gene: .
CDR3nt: TGTGCCAGCAGCTTAGTATTGTCAGAAGAGACCCAGTACTTC
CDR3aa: CASSLVLSEETQYF

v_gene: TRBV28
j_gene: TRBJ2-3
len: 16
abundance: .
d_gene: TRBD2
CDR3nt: TGTGCCAGCAGTATGGGACTAGCGGGGGGCACAGATACGCAGTATTTT
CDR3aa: CASSMGLAGGTDTQYF

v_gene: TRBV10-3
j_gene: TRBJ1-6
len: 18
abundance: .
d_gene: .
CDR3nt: TGTGCCATCAGTGACAGAACGGGTTTGAGCTCCTATAATTCACCCCTCCACTTT
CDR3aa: CAISDRTGLSSYNSPLHF

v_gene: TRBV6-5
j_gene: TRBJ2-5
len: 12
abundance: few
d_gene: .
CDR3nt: TGTGCCACCGGGACTGGTGGGGAGACCCAGTACTTC
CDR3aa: CATGTGGETQYF

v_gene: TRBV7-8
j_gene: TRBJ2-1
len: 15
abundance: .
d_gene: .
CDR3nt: TGTGCCAGCAGCTTAGCGGGAGTGGGCCACAATGAGCAGTTCTTC
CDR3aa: CASSLAGVGHNEQFF

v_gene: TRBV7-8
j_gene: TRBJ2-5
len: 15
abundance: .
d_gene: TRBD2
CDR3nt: TGTGCCAGCAGCCCGCGGCGGGCGGGGGAAGAGACCCAGTACTTC
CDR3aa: CASSPRRAGEETQYF